Included here is one T cell receptor beta chain sequence, with context. No antigen is known for it. Clones were read by immunoSEQ multiplex PCR, and TCRdb kept only the in-frame ones, dropping some. The top ten hold about 7.6% of the sample, which has roughly 13,000 clones, roughly 83% seen once. Looked up from germline, CDR1 is MNHNS and CDR2 is SASEGT. This CDR3 contains 14 residues. Trimming took 5 bases from V and 0 from J, leaving 10 bases between them. This sample was taken from a study of early stage breast cancer tumors. On the study more broadly: About 8 ER+/PR+/HER2- tumors were invasive ductal; four were invasive lobular. Average read coverage per sample was approximately 9.1-fold. Overall study results and limits: Compared with adjacent normal breast, tumors showed approximately 2.5-fold denser, more clonal T cells. Commonly generated sequences made up most enriched TCRB sequences shared between patients.

The receptor was derived from a person between 50 and 60 years old with breast cancer. Specimen: normal breast tissue next to the tumor. The chain carries TRBV6-1 and TRBJ2-5; tentatively, D is TRBD1 (5 bases). The CDR3 DNA is TGTGCCAGCAGTTTCTCAGGGTACCAAGAGACCCAGTACTTC. It translates to CASSFSGYQETQYF.